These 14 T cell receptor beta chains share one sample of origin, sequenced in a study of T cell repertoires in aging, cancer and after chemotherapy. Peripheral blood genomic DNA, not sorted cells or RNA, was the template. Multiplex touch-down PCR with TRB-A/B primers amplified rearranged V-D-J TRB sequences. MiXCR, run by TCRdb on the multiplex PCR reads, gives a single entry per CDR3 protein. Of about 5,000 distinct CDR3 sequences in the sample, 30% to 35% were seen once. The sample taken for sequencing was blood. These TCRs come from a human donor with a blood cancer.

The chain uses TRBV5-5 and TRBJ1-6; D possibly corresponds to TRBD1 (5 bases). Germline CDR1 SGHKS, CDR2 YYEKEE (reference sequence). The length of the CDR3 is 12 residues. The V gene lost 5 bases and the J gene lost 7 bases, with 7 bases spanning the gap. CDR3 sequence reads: CASRGGNSPLHF. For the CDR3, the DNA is TGTGCCAGCAGGGGGGGGAATTCACCCCTCCACTTT. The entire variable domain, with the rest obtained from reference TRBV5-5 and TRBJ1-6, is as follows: DAGVTQSPTHLIKTRGQQVTLRCSPISGHKSVSWYQQVLGQGPQFIFQYYEKEERGRGNFPDRFSARQFPNYSSELNVNALLLGDSALYLCASRGGNSPLHFGNGTRLTVT.

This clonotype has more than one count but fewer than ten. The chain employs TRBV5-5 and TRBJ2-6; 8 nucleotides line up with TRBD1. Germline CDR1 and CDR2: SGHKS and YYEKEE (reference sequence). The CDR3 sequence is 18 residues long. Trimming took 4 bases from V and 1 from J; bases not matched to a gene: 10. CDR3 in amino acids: CASSRLTGGTSGANVLTF. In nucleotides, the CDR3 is TGTGCCAGCAGCCGGTTAACAGGGGGAACTTCTGGGGCCAACGTCCTGACTTTC.

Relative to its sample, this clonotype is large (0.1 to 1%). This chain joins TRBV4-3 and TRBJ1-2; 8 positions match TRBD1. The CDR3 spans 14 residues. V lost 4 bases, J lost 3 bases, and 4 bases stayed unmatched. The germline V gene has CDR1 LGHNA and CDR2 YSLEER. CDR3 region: CASSRMTGDYGYTF. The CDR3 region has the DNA TGCGCCAGCAGCCGAATGACAGGGGACTATGGCTACACCTTC.

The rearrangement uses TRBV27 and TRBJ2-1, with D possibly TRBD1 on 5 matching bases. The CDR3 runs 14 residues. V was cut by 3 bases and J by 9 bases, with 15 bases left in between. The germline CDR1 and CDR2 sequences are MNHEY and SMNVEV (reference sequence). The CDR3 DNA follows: TGTGCCAGCAGTTTTTATCGAAGGGGATCTGAGCAGTTCTTC. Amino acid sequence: CASSFYRRGSEQFF.

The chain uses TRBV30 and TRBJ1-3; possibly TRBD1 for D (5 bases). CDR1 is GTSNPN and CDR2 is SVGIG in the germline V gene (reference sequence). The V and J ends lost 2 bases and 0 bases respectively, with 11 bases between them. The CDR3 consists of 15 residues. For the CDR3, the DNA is TGTGCCTGGAGTTGGGACTCAGTCTCTGGAAACACCATATATTTT. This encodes CAWSWDSVSGNTIYF.

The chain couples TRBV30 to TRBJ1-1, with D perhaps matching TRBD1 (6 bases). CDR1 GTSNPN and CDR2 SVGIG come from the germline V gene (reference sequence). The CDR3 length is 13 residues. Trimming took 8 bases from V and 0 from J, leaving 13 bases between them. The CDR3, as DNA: TGTGCCGCAGAGGACAGACTGAACACTGAAGCTTTCTTT. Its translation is CAAEDRLNTEAFF.

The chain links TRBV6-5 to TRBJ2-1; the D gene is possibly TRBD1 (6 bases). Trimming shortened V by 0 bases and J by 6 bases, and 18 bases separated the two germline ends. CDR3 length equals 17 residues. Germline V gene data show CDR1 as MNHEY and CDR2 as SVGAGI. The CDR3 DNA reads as TGTGCCAGCAGTTACTCGTACAGGGCCGTCTTTATCAATGAGCAGTTCTTC. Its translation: CASSYSYRAVFINEQFF.

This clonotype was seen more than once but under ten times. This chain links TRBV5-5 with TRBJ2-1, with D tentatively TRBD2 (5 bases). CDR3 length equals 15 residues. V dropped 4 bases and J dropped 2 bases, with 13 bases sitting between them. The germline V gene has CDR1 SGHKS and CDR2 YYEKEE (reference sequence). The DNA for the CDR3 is TGTGCCAGCAGCGCACGAGCGGAGCCCTACAATGAGCAGTTCTTC. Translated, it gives CASSARAEPYNEQFF.

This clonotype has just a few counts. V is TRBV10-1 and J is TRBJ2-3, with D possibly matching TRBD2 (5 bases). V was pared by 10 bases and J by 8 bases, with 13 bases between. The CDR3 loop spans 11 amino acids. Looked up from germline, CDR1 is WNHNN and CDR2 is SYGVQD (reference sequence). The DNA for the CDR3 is TGCGCCACTAAACGAGAGGGTACGCAGTATTTT. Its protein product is CATKREGTQYF.

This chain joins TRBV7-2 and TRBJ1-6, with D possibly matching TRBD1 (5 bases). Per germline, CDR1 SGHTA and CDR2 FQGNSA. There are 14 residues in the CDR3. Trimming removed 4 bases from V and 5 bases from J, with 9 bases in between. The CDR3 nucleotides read TGTGCCAGCAGCTCTTGGACACATAATTCACCCCTCCACTTT. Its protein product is CASSSWTHNSPLHF.

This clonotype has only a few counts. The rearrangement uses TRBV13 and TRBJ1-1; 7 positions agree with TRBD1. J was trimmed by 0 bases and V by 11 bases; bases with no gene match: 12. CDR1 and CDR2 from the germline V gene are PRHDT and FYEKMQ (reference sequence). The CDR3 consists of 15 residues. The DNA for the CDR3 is TGTGCCGCTCAGCGGACAGGACTGATGAACACTGAAGCTTTCTTT. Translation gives CAAQRTGLMNTEAFF.

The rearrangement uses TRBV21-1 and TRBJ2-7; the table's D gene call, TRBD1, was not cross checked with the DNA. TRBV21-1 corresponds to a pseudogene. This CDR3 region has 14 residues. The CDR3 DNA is TGTGCCAGCATCACCGGGACAGGGACCTACGAGCAGTACTTC. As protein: CASITGTGTYEQYF.

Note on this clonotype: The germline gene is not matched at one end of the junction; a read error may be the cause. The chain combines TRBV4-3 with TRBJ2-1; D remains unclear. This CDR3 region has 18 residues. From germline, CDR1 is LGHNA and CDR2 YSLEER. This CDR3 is CASSQDIYNAASYNEQFF. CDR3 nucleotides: TGTGCCAGCAGCCAAGACATTTACAACGCAGCGTCCTACAATGAGCAGTTCTTC.

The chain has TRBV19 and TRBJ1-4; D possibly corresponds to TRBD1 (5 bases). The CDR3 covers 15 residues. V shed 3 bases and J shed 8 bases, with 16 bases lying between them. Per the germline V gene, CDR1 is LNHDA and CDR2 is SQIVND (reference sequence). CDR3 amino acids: CASSIRRQREEKLFF. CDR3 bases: TGTGCCAGTAGTATTAGGAGACAGCGAGAAGAAAAACTGTTTTTT.